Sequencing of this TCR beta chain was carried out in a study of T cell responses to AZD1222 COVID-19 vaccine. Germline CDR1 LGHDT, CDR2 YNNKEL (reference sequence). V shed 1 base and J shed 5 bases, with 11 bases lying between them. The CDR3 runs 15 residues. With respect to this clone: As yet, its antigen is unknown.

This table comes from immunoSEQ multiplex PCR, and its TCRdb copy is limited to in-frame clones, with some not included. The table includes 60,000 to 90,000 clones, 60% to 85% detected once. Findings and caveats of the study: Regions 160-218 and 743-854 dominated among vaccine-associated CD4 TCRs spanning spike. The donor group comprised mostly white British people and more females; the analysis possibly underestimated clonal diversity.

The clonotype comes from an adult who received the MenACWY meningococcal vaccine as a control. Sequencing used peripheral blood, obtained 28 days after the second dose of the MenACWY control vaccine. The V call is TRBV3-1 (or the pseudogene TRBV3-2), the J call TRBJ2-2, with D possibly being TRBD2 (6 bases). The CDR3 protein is CASSQVGRGTGELFF. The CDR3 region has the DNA TGTGCCAGCAGCCAAGTGGGTCGGGGGACCGGGGAGCTGTTTTTT.